This T cell receptor (beta chain) was captured in a study of blood T cell repertoires in COVID-19. Study-level background: T cells, B-cell-depleted T cells, or PBMCs supplied cDNA or gDNA.

The germline gives CDR1 KGHSH, CDR2 LQKENI. This CDR3 contains 14 residues. V was clipped by 2 bases and J by 5 bases, with 10 bases between them. As originally analysed: The assay estimated nucleated cells by amplifying reference gene primers. Assay used: immunoSEQ multiplex PCR; TCRdb lists only in-frame clones, some missing. Clone size and the V and J calls come from that table; the DNA yielded D and trimming. The sample lists about 120,000 clones, 85% to 90% occurring once. The rearrangement links TRBV18 to TRBJ2-1, with D maybe TRBD2 (6 bases). The sequenced material came from peripheral blood. The source is a man aged 65 to 79 with active or convalescent COVID-19. The CDR3 DNA sequence: TGTGCCAGCTCACCAAACGGGAGAGACAATGAGCAGTTCTTC. Amino acids: CASSPNGRDNEQFF.